This TCR beta chain emerged from a study of CD8 T cells in ankylosing spondylitis. Overall study results and limits: Several of the motif variants were reported before in synovial fluid and blood from reactive arthritis. Disease-linked clones were found to be CD8+ and relatively rare in peripheral blood. Disease-associated clones were reportedly significantly overrepresented in matched ankylosing spondylitis synovial fluid.

This clonotype was detected only a few times. Its matching antigen is unknown. Trimming cost V 3 bases and J 1 base, with 4 bases left between them. The CDR3 has 12 residues. Germline CDR1 and CDR2: SGDLS and YYNGEE. Scientists made TCR beta libraries using quantitative 5'-RACE with molecular barcodes. TCRdb analysed the 5' RACE reads with MiXCR anew, one entry per CDR3 protein. The sample shows 30,000 to 40,000 distinct CDR3 sequences, around 3% of them seen only once. The sequence derives from a male donor with ankylosing spondylitis or in good health (not recorded which). The sample taken for sequencing was blood, either unsorted or a sorted T cell fraction (not recorded which). The rearrangement uses TRBV9 and TRBJ1-1; no firm D call. The chain's CDR3 is CASSGSNTEAFF. The CDR3 region has the DNA TGTGCCAGCAGCGGATCGAACACTGAAGCTTTCTTT.